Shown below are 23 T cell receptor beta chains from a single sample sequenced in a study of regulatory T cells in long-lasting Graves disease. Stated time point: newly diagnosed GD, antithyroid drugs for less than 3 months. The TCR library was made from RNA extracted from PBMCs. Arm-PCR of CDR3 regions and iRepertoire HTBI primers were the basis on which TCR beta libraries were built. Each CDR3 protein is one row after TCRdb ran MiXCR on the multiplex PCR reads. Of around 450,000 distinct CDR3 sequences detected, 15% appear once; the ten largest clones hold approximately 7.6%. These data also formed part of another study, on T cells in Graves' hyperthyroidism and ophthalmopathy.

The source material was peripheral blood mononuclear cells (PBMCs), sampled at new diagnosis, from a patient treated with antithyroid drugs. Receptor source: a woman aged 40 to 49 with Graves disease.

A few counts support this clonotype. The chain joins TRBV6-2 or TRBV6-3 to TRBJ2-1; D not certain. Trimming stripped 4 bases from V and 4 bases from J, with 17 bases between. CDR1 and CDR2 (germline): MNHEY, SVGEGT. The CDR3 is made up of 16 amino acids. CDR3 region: CASSSGRSLGYNEQFF. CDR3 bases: TGTGCCAGCAGTTCTGGGCGGAGTCTGGGGTACAATGAGCAGTTCTTC.

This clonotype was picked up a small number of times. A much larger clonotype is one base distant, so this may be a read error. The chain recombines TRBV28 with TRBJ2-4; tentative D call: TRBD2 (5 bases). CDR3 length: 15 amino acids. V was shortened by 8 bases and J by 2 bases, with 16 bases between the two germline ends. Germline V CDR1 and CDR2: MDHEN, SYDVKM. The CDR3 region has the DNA TGTGCCAGCGGAGGAGGTCTTATCTCCAAAAACATTCAGTACTTC. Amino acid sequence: CASGGGLISKNIQYF. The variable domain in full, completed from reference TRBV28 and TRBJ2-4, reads DVKVTQSSRYLVKRTGEKVFLECVQDMDHENMFWYRQDPGLGLRLIYFSYDVKMKEKGDIPEGYSVSREKKERFSLILESASTNQTSMYLCASGGGLISKNIQYFGAGTRLSVL.

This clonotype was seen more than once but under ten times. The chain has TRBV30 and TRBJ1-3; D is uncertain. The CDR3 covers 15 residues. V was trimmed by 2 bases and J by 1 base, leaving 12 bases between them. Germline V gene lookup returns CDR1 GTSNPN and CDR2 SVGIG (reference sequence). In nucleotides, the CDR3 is TGTGCCTGGAGTCCTGCCACCCTGTCTGGAAACACCATATATTTT. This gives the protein CAWSPATLSGNTIYF.

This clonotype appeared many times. The CDR3 DNA reads TGCGCCAGCAGCTCCACTAGCGGGAGTCTTGAGCAGTTCTTC. Translated, it gives CASSSTSGSLEQFF. The chain uses TRBV5-1 and TRBJ2-1, with 11 positions matching TRBD2. Looked up from germline, CDR1 is SGHRS and CDR2 is YFSETQ. CDR3 length: 14 amino acids. Trimming removed 3 bases from V and 9 bases from J; junction bases left unmatched: 5.

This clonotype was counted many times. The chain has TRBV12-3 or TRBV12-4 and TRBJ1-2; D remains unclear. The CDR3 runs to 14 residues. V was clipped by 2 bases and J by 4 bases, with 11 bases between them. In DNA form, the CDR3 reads TGTGCCAGCAGTTTAAGGGTCGAAGTCTATGGCTACACCTTC. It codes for CASSLRVEVYGYTF.

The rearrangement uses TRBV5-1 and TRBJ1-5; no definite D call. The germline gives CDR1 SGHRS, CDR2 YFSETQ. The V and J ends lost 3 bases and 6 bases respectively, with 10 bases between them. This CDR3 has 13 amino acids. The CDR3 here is CASSSHVGQPQHF. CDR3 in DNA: TGCGCCAGCAGCTCCCACGTGGGTCAGCCCCAGCATTTT.

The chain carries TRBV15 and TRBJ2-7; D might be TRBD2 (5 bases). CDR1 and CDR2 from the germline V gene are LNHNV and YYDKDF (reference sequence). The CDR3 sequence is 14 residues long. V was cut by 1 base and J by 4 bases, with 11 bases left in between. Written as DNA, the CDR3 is TGTGCCACCAGCAGAGCCCGGGATACTTACGAGCAGTACTTC. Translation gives CATSRARDTYEQYF. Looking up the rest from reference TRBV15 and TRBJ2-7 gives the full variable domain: DAMVIQNPRYQVTQFGKPVTLSCSQTLNHNVMYWYQQKSSQAPKLLFHYYDKDFNNEADTPDNFQSRRPNTSFCFLDIRSPGLGDTAMYLCATSRARDTYEQYFGPGTRLTVT.

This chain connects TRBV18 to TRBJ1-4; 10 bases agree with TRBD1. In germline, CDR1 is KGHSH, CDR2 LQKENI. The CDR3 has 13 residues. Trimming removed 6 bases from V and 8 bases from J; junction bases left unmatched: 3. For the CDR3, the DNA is TGTGCCAGCTCGGGACAGGGGAGAGAAAAACTGTTTTTT. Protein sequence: CASSGQGREKLFF.

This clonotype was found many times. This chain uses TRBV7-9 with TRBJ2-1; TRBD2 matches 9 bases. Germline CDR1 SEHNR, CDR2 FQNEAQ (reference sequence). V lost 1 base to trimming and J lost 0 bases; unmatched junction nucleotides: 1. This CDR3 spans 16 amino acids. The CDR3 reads CASSLGGRGSYNEQFF. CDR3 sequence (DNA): TGTGCCAGCAGCTTAGGCGGGAGGGGCTCCTACAATGAGCAGTTCTTC.

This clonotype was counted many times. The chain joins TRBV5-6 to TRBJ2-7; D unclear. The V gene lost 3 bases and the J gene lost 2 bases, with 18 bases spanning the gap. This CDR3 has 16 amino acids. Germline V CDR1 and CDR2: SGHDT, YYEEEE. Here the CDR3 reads CASSSTAGFPPYEQYF. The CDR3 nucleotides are TGTGCCAGCAGCTCAACCGCAGGTTTCCCACCCTACGAGCAGTACTTC.

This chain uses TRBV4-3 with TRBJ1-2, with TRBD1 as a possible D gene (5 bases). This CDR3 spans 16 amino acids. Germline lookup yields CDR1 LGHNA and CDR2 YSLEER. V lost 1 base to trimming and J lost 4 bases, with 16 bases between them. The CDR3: CASSQVSGPGSYGYTF. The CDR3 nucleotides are TGCGCCAGCAGCCAAGTATCGGGACCGGGATCCTATGGCTACACCTTC.

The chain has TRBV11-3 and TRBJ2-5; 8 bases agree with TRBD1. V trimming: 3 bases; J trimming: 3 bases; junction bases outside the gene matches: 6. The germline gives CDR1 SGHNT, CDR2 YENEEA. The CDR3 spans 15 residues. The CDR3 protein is CASSFLQGEEETQYF. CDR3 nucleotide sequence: TGTGCCAGCAGCTTCTTACAGGGGGAGGAAGAGACCCAGTACTTC. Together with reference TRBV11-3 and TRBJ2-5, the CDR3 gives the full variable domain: EAGVVQSPRYKIIEKKQPVAFWCNPISGHNTLYWYLQNLGQGPELLIRYENEEAVDDSQLPKDRFSAERLKGVDSTLKIQPAELGDSAVYLCASSFLQGEEETQYFGPGTRLLVL.

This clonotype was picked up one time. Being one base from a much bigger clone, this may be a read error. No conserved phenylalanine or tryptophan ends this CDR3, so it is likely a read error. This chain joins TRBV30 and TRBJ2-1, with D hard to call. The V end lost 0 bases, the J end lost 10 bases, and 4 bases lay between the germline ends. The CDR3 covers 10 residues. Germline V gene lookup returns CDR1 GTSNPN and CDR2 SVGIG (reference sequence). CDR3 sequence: CAWSVNEQFS. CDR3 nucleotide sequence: TGTGCCTGGAGTGTAAACGAGCAGTTCTCC.

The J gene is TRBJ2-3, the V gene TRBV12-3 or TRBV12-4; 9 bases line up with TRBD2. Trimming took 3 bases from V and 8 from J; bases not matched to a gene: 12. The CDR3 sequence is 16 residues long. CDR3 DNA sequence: TGTGCCAGCAGTTTTTTCGGGACTAGCATTTACGGTACGCAGTATTTT. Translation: CASSFFGTSIYGTQYF.

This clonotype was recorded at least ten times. The CDR3: CASSVQGNTGELFF. In nucleotides, the CDR3 is TGTGCCAGCAGTGTCCAGGGGAACACCGGGGAGCTGTTTTTT. V usage is TRBV2 and J usage is TRBJ2-2; D might be TRBD1 (5 bases). The CDR3 has 14 amino acids. Germline assignment: CDR1 SNHLY and CDR2 FYNNEI. The V and J ends lost 4 bases and 1 base respectively, with 7 bases between them.

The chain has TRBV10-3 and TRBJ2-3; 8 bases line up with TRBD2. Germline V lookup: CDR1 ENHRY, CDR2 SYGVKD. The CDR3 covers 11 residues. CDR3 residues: CASGSSDTQYF. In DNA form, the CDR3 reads TGTGCAAGCGGGAGTTCAGATACGCAGTATTTT.

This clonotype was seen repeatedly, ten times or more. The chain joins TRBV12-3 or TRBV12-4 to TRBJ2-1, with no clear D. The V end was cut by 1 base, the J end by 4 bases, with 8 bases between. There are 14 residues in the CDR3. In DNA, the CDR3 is TGTGCCAGCAGTTTAGTCCGAAAATACAATGAGCAGTTCTTC. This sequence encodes CASSLVRKYNEQFF.

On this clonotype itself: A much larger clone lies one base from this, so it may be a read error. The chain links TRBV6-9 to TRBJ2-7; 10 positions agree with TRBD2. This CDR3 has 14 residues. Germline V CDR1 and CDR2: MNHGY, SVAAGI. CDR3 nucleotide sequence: TGCGCCAGAAGTGAAACTAGCGGGGTCAACGAGCAGTACTTC. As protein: CARSETSGVNEQYF.

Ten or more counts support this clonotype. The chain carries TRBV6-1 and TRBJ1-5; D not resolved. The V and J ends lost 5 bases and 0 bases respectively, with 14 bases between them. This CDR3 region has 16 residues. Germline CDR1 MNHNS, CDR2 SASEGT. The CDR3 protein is CASSQLWGYSNQPQHF. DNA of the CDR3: TGTGCCAGCAGTCAGCTGTGGGGTTATAGCAATCAGCCCCAGCATTTT.

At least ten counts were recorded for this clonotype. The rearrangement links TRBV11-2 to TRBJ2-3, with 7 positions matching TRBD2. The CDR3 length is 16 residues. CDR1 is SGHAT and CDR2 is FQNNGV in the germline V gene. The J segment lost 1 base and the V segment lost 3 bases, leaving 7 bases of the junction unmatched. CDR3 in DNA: TGTGCCAGCAGCTTTCGAGGGAGGGAGGGCACAGATACGCAGTATTTT. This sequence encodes CASSFRGREGTDTQYF. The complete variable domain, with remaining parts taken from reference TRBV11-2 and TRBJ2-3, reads EAGVAQSPRYKIIEKRQSVAFWCNPISGHATLYWYQQILGQGPKLLIQFQNNGVVDDSQLPKDRFSAERLKGVDSTLKIQPAKLEDSAVYLCASSFRGREGTDTQYFGPGTRLTVL.

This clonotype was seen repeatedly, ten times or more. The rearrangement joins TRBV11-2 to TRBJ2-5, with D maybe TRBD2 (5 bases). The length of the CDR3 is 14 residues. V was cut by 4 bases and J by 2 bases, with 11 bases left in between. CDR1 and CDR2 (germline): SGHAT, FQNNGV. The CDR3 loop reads CASSSTWRQETQYF. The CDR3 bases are TGTGCCAGCAGCTCGACGTGGAGGCAAGAGACCCAGTACTTC.

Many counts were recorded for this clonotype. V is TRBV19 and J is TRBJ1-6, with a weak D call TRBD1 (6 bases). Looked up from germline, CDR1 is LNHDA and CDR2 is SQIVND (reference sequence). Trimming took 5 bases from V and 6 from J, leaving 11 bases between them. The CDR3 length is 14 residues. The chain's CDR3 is CASSLSQGNSPLHF. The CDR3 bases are TGTGCCAGTAGTTTGTCACAGGGTAATTCACCCCTCCACTTT.

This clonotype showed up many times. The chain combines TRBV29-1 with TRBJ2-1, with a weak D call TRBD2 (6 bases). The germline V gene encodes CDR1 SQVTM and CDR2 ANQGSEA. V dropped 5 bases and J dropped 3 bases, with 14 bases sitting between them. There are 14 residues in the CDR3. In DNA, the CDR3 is TGCAGCGTTTATGGGGGGAGTCTCTACAATGAGCAGTTCTTC. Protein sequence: CSVYGGSLYNEQFF.